This TCR beta chain was identified in a study of T cell clusters in autoimmune cytopenias. General study points: Healthy donors had roughly 3.2-fold more exclusive TRB clusters than active autoimmune hepatitis patients.

Comments on this clonotype: The antigen remains undetermined.

Multiplex touch-down PCR amplified TRB using TRB-A and TRB-B pools in one tube. TCRdb reprocessed the multiplex PCR reads; each CDR3 protein has one entry and no DNA is given. The sample's table shows over 5,000 distinct CDR3 sequences. Germline V gene sequence: CDR1 MNHEY, CDR2 SVGEGT. This CDR3 region has 17 residues. TRB amplification used approximately 0.25 ug of peripheral blood genomic DNA. In addition, the sample was reused for a study of T cell repertoires in aging, cancer and after chemotherapy.

The clonotype originates from a human donor in good health. The chain combines TRBV6-2 or TRBV6-3 with TRBJ1-1; the TCRdb call, TRBD1, lacks DNA for checking. Sequenced sample: peripheral blood. CDR3 sequence: CASSFYRGQGTDTEAFF.